This T cell receptor (beta chain) stems from a study of blood T cell repertoires in COVID-19. Study details: Donors in the United States, Italy and Spain gave samples during acute or convalescent COVID-19. T cells, B-cell-depleted T cells, or PBMCs supplied cDNA or gDNA.

TCRdb keeps only in-frame clones here, not all; method: immunoSEQ multiplex PCR. The data hold under 250,000 clones, with roughly 80% observed a single time. The V gene's germline CDR1 is SGHNT and CDR2 YYREEE (reference sequence). The length of the CDR3 is 15 residues. V lost 0 bases to trimming and J lost 2 bases, with 11 bases between them. This clone turned up a few times. The receptor was isolated from a woman aged 55 to 70 who had recovered from COVID-19. This chain uses TRBV5-4 with TRBJ1-2; D unresolved. Sequencing used peripheral blood. The CDR3 nucleotides are TGTGCCAGCAGCTTGGGAGGCGGCACGAACTATGGCTACACCTTC. This gives the protein CASSLGGGTNYGYTF.